Sequencing of this T cell receptor (beta chain) was carried out in a study of radiation and T cells in renal cell carcinoma. Across the study: Nephrectomy followed 15 Gy stereotactic body radiation by 4 weeks.

The study, taken as a whole, reports: From baseline, blood top tumor clonotypes peaked at 2 weeks post-radiation. Baseline intratumoral clonotype presence is unknown without pretreatment biopsies.

Germline-derived CDR1 and CDR2 are ENHRY and SYGVKD. This CDR3 contains 14 residues. Trimming removed 3 bases from V and 6 bases from J, with 14 bases in between. The time point denotes: blood 2 weeks post-SBRT. The sample's treatment: 15 Gy SBRT to primary tumor, nephrectomy 4 weeks later. The tumor was a clear cell renal cell carcinoma. Worth noting for this clone: No antigen is known for it.

Some clones are missing from TCRdb's copy, which holds only in-frame ones; the method was immunoSEQ multiplex PCR. This sample yields 95,000 to 150,000 clones, of which roughly four fifths are seen a single time; around 6.1% belongs to the top ten. The chain has TRBV10-3 and TRBJ1-1, with D uncertain. The receptor comes from a middle-aged man with renal cell carcinoma. The sequences come from blood, collected from a patient whose treatment included radiotherapy and nephrectomy. CDR3 sequence reads: CAISEFQEEAEAFF. CDR3 bases: TGTGCCATCAGTGAATTCCAGGAGGAGGCTGAAGCTTTCTTT.